Shown below are 18 T cell receptor beta chains from a single sample sequenced in a study of cytomegalovirus exposure and HLA in healthy donors. The PCR ran on 60 Vbeta and 13 Jbeta primers. Profiled with immunoSEQ multiplex PCR; TCRdb holds only in-frame clones, not every one. The sample has about 100,000 clones; roughly 82% are singletons. Sequencing was carried out using PBMCs. The receptors shown here come from a man in his forties or fifties in good health and CMV-seronegative.

The chain carries TRBV6-1 and TRBJ2-3, with D possibly matching TRBD2 (6 bases). The ends were cut back, 6 bases at V and 2 bases at J, with 12 bases in the middle. This CDR3 is built from 14 residues. CDR1 is MNHNS, CDR2 SASEGT, per germline. The CDR3 reads CASSREADTDTQYF. DNA for the CDR3: TGTGCCAGCAGCAGGGAGGCAGACACAGATACGCAGTATTTT.

The chain couples TRBV7-2 to TRBJ1-1; no definite D call. CDR3 length equals 15 residues. The germline gives CDR1 SGHTA, CDR2 FQGNSA. V shed 2 bases and J shed 6 bases, with 16 bases lying between them. The CDR3 DNA sequence: TGTGCCAGCAGCTTATTTAGGTTTAGCCGAGCTGAAGCTTTCTTT. It codes for CASSLFRFSRAEAFF.

This clone showed up just a few times. The V and J genes are TRBV9 and TRBJ2-2; 7 bases are shared with TRBD1. There are 15 residues in the CDR3. The trim removed 4 bases at V and 2 bases at J, leaving 5 bases unmatched. Per the germline V gene, CDR1 is SGDLS and CDR2 is YYNGEE. CDR3 sequence: CASSPGQVNTGELFF. CDR3 nucleotide sequence: TGTGCCAGCAGCCCTGGACAGGTTAACACCGGGGAGCTGTTTTTT. Full variable domain (missing parts from reference TRBV9 and TRBJ2-2): DSGVTQTPKHLITATGQRVTLRCSPRSGDLSVYWYQQSLDQGLQFLIQYYNGEERAKGNILERFSAQQFPDLHSELNLSSLELGDSALYFCASSPGQVNTGELFFGEGSRLTVL.

Note on this clone: A read error may produce the germline difference seen at one junction end. The chain carries TRBV15 and TRBJ1-4; the D is unclear. Looked up from germline, CDR1 is LNHNV and CDR2 is YYDKDF (reference sequence). This CDR3 has 17 residues. The CDR3 sequence: CATSRGGRGLTNEKLFF. The CDR3 DNA reads TGTGCCACTAGCAGAGGAGGAAGAGGCCTAACTAATGAAAAACTGTTTTTT.

The rearrangement uses TRBV9 and TRBJ1-3, with no clear D. Germline V gene data show CDR1 as SGDLS and CDR2 as YYNGEE. CDR3 length: 16 residues. The V end was cut by 0 bases, the J end by 1 base, with 11 bases between. The CDR3 reads CASSVATRSSGNTIYF. As DNA, the CDR3 is TGTGCCAGCAGCGTAGCTACGAGGAGTTCTGGAAACACCATATATTTT.

V and J are TRBV5-1 and TRBJ1-4; possibly TRBD1 for D (5 bases). V shed 6 bases and J shed 4 bases, with 7 bases lying between them. The CDR3 extends over 12 amino acids. The germline gives CDR1 SGHRS, CDR2 YFSETQ. CDR3 protein: CASKGNNEKLFF. As DNA, the CDR3 is TGCGCCAGCAAGGGGAATAATGAAAAACTGTTTTTT. Based on the CDR3 plus reference TRBV5-1 and TRBJ1-4, the full variable domain is KAGVTQTPRYLIKTRGQQVTLSCSPISGHRSVSWYQQTPGQGLQFLFEYFSETQRNKGNFPGRFSGRQFSNSRSEMNVSTLELGDSALYLCASKGNNEKLFFGSGTQLSVL.

The chain is built from TRBV30 and TRBJ2-1; 8 bases match TRBD2. The CDR3 has 14 residues. Germline CDR1 GTSNPN, CDR2 SVGIG (reference sequence). V lost 2 bases and J lost 12; bases outside the gene matches: 12. The CDR3 bases are TGTGCCTGGAGTCCCGGGAGGGGTCGGCAGGGGCAGTTCTTC. As protein: CAWSPGRGRQGQFF.

The CDR3 here is CASSRERQGTAQPQHF. The DNA for the CDR3 is TGTGCCAGTAGCCGAGAGAGACAGGGTACTGCTCAGCCCCAGCATTTT. The J gene is TRBJ1-5, the V gene TRBV19; 7 positions match TRBD1. The junction had 14 bases not matched to a gene; V was cut back by 6 bases and J by 6 bases. CDR1 is LNHDA and CDR2 is SQIVND in the germline V gene (reference sequence). The CDR3 totals 16 residues.

The CDR3 nucleotides are TGTGCCAGCAGCCCGCGAGGAACCACAGATACGCAGTATTTT. Its protein product is CASSPRGTTDTQYF. The gene calls are TRBV11-3 and TRBJ2-3, with D hard to call. The CDR3 extends over 14 amino acids. Germline lookup yields CDR1 SGHNT and CDR2 YENEEA. The germline V and J ends were trimmed by 5 bases and 2 bases, with 11 bases remaining between them. The full variable domain, in which reference TRBV11-3 and TRBJ2-3 provide the parts outside the CDR3, is EAGVVQSPRYKIIEKKQPVAFWCNPISGHNTLYWYLQNLGQGPELLIRYENEEAVDDSQLPKDRFSAERLKGVDSTLKIQPAELGDSAVYLCASSPRGTTDTQYFGPGTRLTVL.

The V call is TRBV30, the J call TRBJ1-1; 8 nucleotides line up with TRBD1. Germline V gene sequence: CDR1 GTSNPN, CDR2 SVGIG (reference sequence). This CDR3 spans 13 amino acids. J lost 11 bases, V lost 0 bases, and 8 bases had no gene match. The CDR3 DNA is TGTGCCTGGAGTGTCGGACAGGGAAGAGTCGCTTTCTTT. Its protein product is CAWSVGQGRVAFF.

The V and J genes are TRBV18 and TRBJ2-2; 9 bases fit TRBD2. The CDR3 sequence is 16 residues long. CDR1 KGHSH and CDR2 LQKENI come from the germline V gene. V was clipped by 1 base and J by 6 bases; unmatched bases: 6. For the CDR3, the DNA is TGTGCCAGCTCACCACAGAATAGCGGGAGACCCGGGGAGCTGTTTTTT. It is translated as CASSPQNSGRPGELFF.

This clone has only one observation. The V gene is TRBV5-1, the J gene TRBJ2-1; 7 nucleotides agree with TRBD1. The CDR3 contains 15 residues. V lost 0 bases to trimming and J lost 2 bases; unmatched junction nucleotides: 2. Germline V gene sequence: CDR1 SGHRS, CDR2 YFSETQ. The CDR3 coding sequence is TGCGCCAGCAGCTTGGACAGGGGAGCCTACAATGAGCAGTTCTTC. Encoded protein: CASSLDRGAYNEQFF.

The chain links TRBV7-9 to TRBJ1-1, with 7 bases fitting TRBD1. The V gene end was trimmed by 5 bases and the J gene end by 4 bases; junction bases not matched to a gene: 7. Germline V gene data show CDR1 as SEHNR and CDR2 as FQNEAQ (reference sequence). The CDR3 has 14 amino acids. The CDR3 loop is CASSLSGTVTEAFF. CDR3 DNA sequence: TGTGCCAGCAGCCTCTCCGGGACAGTCACTGAAGCTTTCTTT.

The chain couples TRBV6-1 to TRBJ1-2, with 10 nucleotides matching TRBD1. Germline V gene lookup returns CDR1 MNHNS and CDR2 SASEGT. Germline trimming cut 6 bases from V and 8 bases from J; bases unmatched to any gene: 12. The CDR3 totals 15 residues. For the CDR3, the DNA is TGTGCCAGCAGACAAACCGGGACAGGGGATGGCGGCTACACCTTC. It encodes CASRQTGTGDGGYTF.

The chain has TRBV29-1 and TRBJ2-7; 7 bases are a match to TRBD1. Germline V CDR1 and CDR2: SQVTM, ANQGSEA. This CDR3 contains 12 residues. V was pared by 5 bases and J by 4 bases, with 5 bases of the junction left unmatched. This CDR3 reads CSVLDRDYEQYF. The CDR3 coding sequence is TGCAGCGTTCTAGACAGGGATTACGAGCAGTACTTC.

The genes are TRBV15 and TRBJ2-5, with D possibly being TRBD1 (5 bases). Germline CDR1 is LNHNV and CDR2 is YYDKDF (reference sequence). The CDR3 has 14 residues. With 0 bases removed from V and 4 bases from J, the gap between germline ends came to 9 bases. The CDR3 sequence: CATSRDGAGETQYF. The CDR3 DNA reads as TGTGCCACCAGCAGAGATGGGGCAGGAGAGACCCAGTACTTC.

CDR3 sequence: CASKAGVSTDTQYF. The CDR3 bases are TGTGCCAGCAAGGCGGGAGTGTCCACAGATACGCAGTATTTT. The chain recombines TRBV9 with TRBJ2-3; 7 nucleotides line up with TRBD2. The CDR3 is 14 amino acids. J was trimmed by 2 bases and V by 6 bases; bases with no gene match: 6. Germline V gene data show CDR1 as SGDLS and CDR2 as YYNGEE.

V is TRBV11-2 and J is TRBJ2-7, with 8 bases identical to TRBD1. CDR1 and CDR2 from the germline V gene are SGHAT and FQNNGV. V lost 2 bases and J lost 6; bases outside the gene matches: 9. There are 15 residues in the CDR3. CDR3 in amino acids: CASSLLDRDFAEQYF. CDR3 DNA sequence: TGTGCCAGCAGCTTATTGGACAGGGACTTCGCCGAGCAGTACTTC.